This T cell receptor (beta chain) came from a study of CD8 T cells in ankylosing spondylitis. The germline V gene encodes CDR1 MNHNS and CDR2 SASEGT. The CDR3 contains 15 residues. V lost 5 bases and J lost 2, with 13 bases in between. This clonotype was counted many times. The antigen is unknown. Findings and caveats of the study: It appeared that ankylosing spondylitis blood was characterized by a TCR beta motif of about eight highly homologous variants. The authors found the disease-linked clones to be CD8+ and relatively rare in peripheral blood. Reportedly, significant enrichment of disease-linked clones occurred in matched ankylosing spondylitis synovial fluid.

Researchers built TCR beta libraries using quantitative 5'-RACE with molecular barcodes. TCRdb re-derived calls from the 5' RACE reads in MiXCR, one entry per CDR3 protein. The repertoire includes about 140,000 distinct CDR3 sequences, 7.5% to 9.5% of them detected once, and 7.3% sits in the top ten. Specimen: synovial fluid, either unsorted or a sorted T cell fraction (not recorded which). This TCR came from a male donor with ankylosing spondylitis. The V gene is TRBV6-1, the J gene TRBJ2-1, with D tentatively TRBD1 or TRBD2 (5 bases each). The DNA of the CDR3 is TGTGCCAGCAGTCTTACGGGACGGACCTACAATGAGCAGTTCTTC. Amino acids: CASSLTGRTYNEQFF.